Shown below are 22 T cell receptor beta chains from a single sample sequenced in a study of cytomegalovirus exposure and HLA in healthy donors. PCR involved 60 Vbeta and 13 Jbeta primers. This table comes from immunoSEQ multiplex PCR, and its TCRdb copy is limited to in-frame clones, with some not included. The table records 89,000 or so clones, over 70% of them present only once. Sequenced material: PBMCs. The receptors come from a man between 18 and 29 years old in good health and CMV-seropositive.

The chain couples TRBV5-4 to TRBJ2-7; 9 bases agree with TRBD1. The CDR3 is 15 residues long. The germline V gene encodes CDR1 SGHNT and CDR2 YYREEE (reference sequence). With V trimmed by 4 bases and J by 5 bases, 10 bases remained unmatched. The CDR3 region has the DNA TGTGCCAGCAGCCATTACCGGGACAGGGCCCACGAGCAGTACTTC. Its translation is CASSHYRDRAHEQYF.

This chain connects TRBV5-8 to TRBJ2-7; D not certain. Germline lookup yields CDR1 SGHTS and CDR2 YDEGEE. CDR3 size: 12 residues. Trimming took 4 bases from V and 1 from J, leaving 6 bases between them. DNA of the CDR3: TGTGCCAGCAGCCCCGAGTCCTACGAGCAGTACTTC. Its translation is CASSPESYEQYF.

The V call is TRBV13, the J call TRBJ2-5, with 7 bases that match TRBD2. V was pared by 5 bases and J by 6 bases, with 9 bases of the junction left unmatched. Germline V gene data show CDR1 as PRHDT and CDR2 as FYEKMQ (reference sequence). The CDR3 has 14 residues. The CDR3 region is CASSPGGIEQTQYF. CDR3 nucleotide sequence: TGTGCCAGCAGCCCGGGGGGTATCGAGCAGACCCAGTACTTC.

The chain has TRBV6-5 and TRBJ2-7, with D maybe TRBD2 (5 bases). The germline V gene has CDR1 MNHEY and CDR2 SVGAGI. CDR3 size: 13 residues. Trimming cost V 5 bases and J 6 bases, with 14 bases left between them. CDR3 in amino acids: CASSRPGSLEQYF. The CDR3 region has the DNA TGTGCCAGCAGTCGCCCGGGATCTCTCGAGCAGTACTTC.

J is TRBJ2-5 and V is TRBV4-1; D call uncertain. In germline, CDR1 is MGHRA, CDR2 YSYEKL. Trimming removed 0 bases from V and 4 bases from J, with 3 bases in between. There are 12 residues in the CDR3. The CDR3 spells CASSQDRETQYF. In DNA form, the CDR3 reads TGCGCCAGCAGCCAAGACCGAGAGACCCAGTACTTC.

The V call is TRBV2, the J call TRBJ2-7, with TRBD1 identical over 7 bases. Germline V gives CDR1 SNHLY, CDR2 FYNNEI. Trimming at V came to 7 bases and at J to 3 bases, leaving 12 bases not matched to a gene. The CDR3 has 15 amino acids. CDR3 sequence: CASNRDSTPLYEQYF. The CDR3 nucleotides read TGTGCCAGCAACCGGGACAGTACCCCCCTCTACGAGCAGTACTTC. The complete variable domain, with remaining parts taken from reference TRBV2 and TRBJ2-7, reads EPEVTQTPSHQVTQMGQEVILRCVPISNHLYFYWYRQILGQKVEFLVSFYNNEISEKSEIFDDQFSVERPDGSNFTLKIRSTKLEDSAMYFCASNRDSTPLYEQYFGPGTRLTVT.

The chain employs TRBV7-9 and TRBJ1-1; D might be TRBD1 (5 bases). CDR3 length: 16 residues. Per germline, CDR1 SEHNR and CDR2 FQNEAQ (reference sequence). V gave up 5 bases and J gave up 0 bases, with 16 bases separating them. DNA for the CDR3: TGTGCCAGCAGCGCTCTCGTAGGGGTCTTGAACACTGAAGCTTTCTTT. Its protein product is CASSALVGVLNTEAFF.

This rearrangement joins TRBV10-3 to TRBJ1-1, with D tentatively TRBD1 (6 bases). Between the trimmed V and J ends, which lost 6 bases and 0 bases, there was a span of 8 bases. Germline loops: CDR1 ENHRY, CDR2 SYGVKD. The CDR3 covers 13 residues. Here the CDR3 DNA reads TGTGCCATCAGACAGGGAGTGAACACTGAAGCTTTCTTT. This encodes CAIRQGVNTEAFF.

The rearrangement uses TRBV2 and TRBJ1-2, with D possibly being TRBD1 (6 bases). Germline assignment: CDR1 SNHLY and CDR2 FYNNEI. V was trimmed by 5 bases and J by 8 bases, leaving 15 bases between them. CDR3 length: 13 amino acids. In DNA, the CDR3 is TGTGCCAGCAGTTTTCAGGACAGACAAGGCTACACCTTC. Protein: CASSFQDRQGYTF. Full variable domain (missing parts from reference TRBV2 and TRBJ1-2): EPEVTQTPSHQVTQMGQEVILRCVPISNHLYFYWYRQILGQKVEFLVSFYNNEISEKSEIFDDQFSVERPDGSNFTLKIRSTKLEDSAMYFCASSFQDRQGYTFGSGTRLTVV.

This rearrangement joins TRBV29-1 to TRBJ1-3, with 11 bases matching TRBD1. V gave up 6 bases and J gave up 2 bases; unmatched junction bases: 3. The germline CDR1 and CDR2 sequences are SQVTM and ANQGSEA. The CDR3 has 14 residues. CDR3 region: CSVMDRGPGNTIYF. In DNA form, the CDR3 reads TGCAGCGTGATGGACAGGGGGCCTGGAAACACCATATATTTT.

This chain links TRBV21-1 with TRBJ1-5; the D segment call TRBD1 is taken from the table without a DNA check. TRBV21-1 is reported as a pseudogene. This CDR3 spans 18 amino acids. The DNA of the CDR3 is TGTGCCAGCAGCAAAGAGGGGCAGGGGGTTTATAGCAATCAGCCCCAGCATTTT. Amino acids: CASSKEGQGVYSNQPQHF.

This clone occurred a few times. CDR3 region: CAWSAASGGVKTQYF. The CDR3 region has the DNA TGTGCCTGGAGCGCGGCTAGCGGGGGGGTCAAGACCCAGTACTTC. This sequence joins TRBV30 and TRBJ2-5, with 12 bases lining up with TRBD2. The CDR3 has 15 amino acids. Germline CDR1 reads GTSNPN; CDR2 reads SVGIG (reference sequence). V lost 3 bases and J lost 6; bases outside the gene matches: 8.

This clone was observed once. This chain links TRBV7-9 with TRBJ1-1; D perhaps matches TRBD1 (5 bases). Germline V gene lookup returns CDR1 SEHNR and CDR2 FQNEAQ (reference sequence). The CDR3 is 15 residues long. The ends were cut back, 4 bases at V and 4 bases at J, with 16 bases in the middle. DNA for the CDR3: TGTGCCAGCAGCTCCCTGGGGGGAGTGGGCACTGAAGCTTTCTTT. It is translated as CASSSLGGVGTEAFF.

The rearrangement uses TRBV7-9 and TRBJ1-1, with D perhaps TRBD1 (5 bases). Germline CDR1 is SEHNR and CDR2 is FQNEAQ (reference sequence). The CDR3 is 15 amino acids. Trimming took off 2 bases at V and 4 bases at J, with 14 bases between the two ends. The CDR3 DNA is TGTGCCAGCAGCTTAAATAAAGGGGCTGGCACTGAAGCTTTCTTT. This translates into CASSLNKGAGTEAFF.

The V gene is TRBV28, the J gene TRBJ2-7; 14 bases line up with TRBD2. Trimming took 3 bases from V and 1 from J; bases not matched to a gene: 11. Germline values: CDR1 MDHEN, CDR2 SYDVKM. This CDR3 region has 19 residues. The CDR3 region has the DNA TGTGCCAGCAGTTTCCCCCTGACTAGCGGGGGGGACCTTTCCTACGAGCAGTACTTC. It yields the protein CASSFPLTSGGDLSYEQYF.

J is TRBJ1-5 and V is TRBV4-1, with a possible D match to TRBD1 (6 bases). From germline, CDR1 is MGHRA and CDR2 YSYEKL. Trimming removed 4 bases from V and 1 base from J, with 20 bases in between. This CDR3 contains 18 residues. The CDR3 DNA sequence: TGCGCCAGCAGCCTTTTCGTACAGGGCTCAGGGAGCAATCAGCCCCAGCATTTT. Encoded protein: CASSLFVQGSGSNQPQHF.

The chain is built from TRBV27 and TRBJ1-1, with D hard to call. This CDR3 is 13 amino acids long. The V and J ends lost 6 bases and 4 bases respectively, with 12 bases between them. Looked up from germline, CDR1 is MNHEY and CDR2 is SMNVEV (reference sequence). CDR3 in DNA: TGTGCCAGCAGGGTCTCTGGCGGCACTGAAGCTTTCTTT. Protein product: CASRVSGGTEAFF.

The chain employs TRBV7-2 and TRBJ2-7, with D unclear. Germline loops: CDR1 SGHTA, CDR2 FQGNSA. This CDR3 region has 13 residues. V lost 0 bases and J 6 bases, leaving 9 bases between the germline ends. In DNA, the CDR3 is TGTGCCAGCAGCTTAGCTTGGCTCTCCGAGCAGTACTTC. Translation gives CASSLAWLSEQYF.

J is TRBJ2-1 and V is TRBV18; maybe TRBD1 (6 bases). Per the germline V gene, CDR1 is KGHSH and CDR2 is LQKENI. Trimming shortened V by 3 bases and J by 12 bases, and 18 bases separated the two germline ends. This CDR3 is built from 14 residues. The CDR3 DNA reads TGTGCCAGCTCACCCGTCAGGGGTGGGAGTGGGCAGTTCTTC. Residues: CASSPVRGGSGQFF.

The J gene is TRBJ1-1, the V gene TRBV9; D unclear. This CDR3 spans 13 amino acids. Trimming pared 6 bases from V and 7 bases from J, leaving 16 bases between. Germline-derived CDR1 and CDR2 are SGDLS and YYNGEE. The CDR3 nucleotides read TGTGCCAGCACCCCCGGCCCAGGTCTTGAAGCTTTCTTT. Translating it yields CASTPGPGLEAFF.

V gene TRBV13 combines with J gene TRBJ2-7, with TRBD2 identical over 13 bases. V was clipped by 3 bases and J by 5 bases; unmatched bases: 4. Germline V gene sequence: CDR1 PRHDT, CDR2 FYEKMQ (reference sequence). The length of the CDR3 is 15 residues. CDR3 sequence (DNA): TGTGCCAGCAGCTTTAAGGGACTAGCGGGGAACGAGCAGTACTTC. As protein: CASSFKGLAGNEQYF.

The gene calls are TRBV28 and TRBJ2-7; D possibly corresponds to TRBD2 (5 bases). V lost 7 bases, J lost 1 base, and 17 bases lay in between. CDR3 length: 15 amino acids. Germline CDR1 MDHEN, CDR2 SYDVKM. As DNA, the CDR3 is TGTGCCAGCACCCCTCCTCGAGGGAATTCCTACGAGCAGTACTTC. This gives the protein CASTPPRGNSYEQYF.